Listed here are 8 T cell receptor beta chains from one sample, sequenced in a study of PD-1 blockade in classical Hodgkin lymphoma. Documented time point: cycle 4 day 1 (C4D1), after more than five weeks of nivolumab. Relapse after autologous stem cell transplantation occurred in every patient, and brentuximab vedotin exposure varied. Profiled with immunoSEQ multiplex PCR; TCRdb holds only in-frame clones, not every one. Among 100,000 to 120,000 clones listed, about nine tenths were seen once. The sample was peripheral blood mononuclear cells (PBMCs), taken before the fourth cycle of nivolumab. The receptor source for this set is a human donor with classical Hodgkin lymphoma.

In DNA form, the CDR3 reads TGTGCCAGCAGCCTGGGGCGGAAACTGTTTTTT. Translation gives CASSLGRKLFF. This sequence joins TRBV28 and TRBJ1-4; maybe TRBD1 (5 bases). This CDR3 spans 11 amino acids. The germline CDR1 and CDR2 sequences are MDHEN and SYDVKM. The germline V and J ends were trimmed by 6 bases and 11 bases, with 10 bases remaining between them.

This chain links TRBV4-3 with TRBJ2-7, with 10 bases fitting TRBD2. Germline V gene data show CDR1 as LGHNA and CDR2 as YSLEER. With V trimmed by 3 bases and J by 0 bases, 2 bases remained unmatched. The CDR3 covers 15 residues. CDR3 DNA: TGCGCCAGCAGCCAGGCTAGCGGGAGCTCCTACGAGCAGTACTTC. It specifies CASSQASGSSYEQYF.

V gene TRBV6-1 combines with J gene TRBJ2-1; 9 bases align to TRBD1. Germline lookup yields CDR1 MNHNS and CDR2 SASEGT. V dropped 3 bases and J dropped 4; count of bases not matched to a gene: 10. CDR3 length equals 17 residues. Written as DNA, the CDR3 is TGTGCCAGCAGTGAGCTTCCGGGACAGGGTGTGTACAATGAGCAGTTCTTC. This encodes CASSELPGQGVYNEQFF.

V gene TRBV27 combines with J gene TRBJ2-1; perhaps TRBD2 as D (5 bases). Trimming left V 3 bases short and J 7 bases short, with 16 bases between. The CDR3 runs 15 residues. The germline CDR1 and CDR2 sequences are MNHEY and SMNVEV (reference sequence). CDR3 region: CASSFGEASGNEQFF. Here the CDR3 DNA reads TGTGCCAGCAGTTTTGGTGAGGCTTCGGGGAATGAGCAGTTCTTC.

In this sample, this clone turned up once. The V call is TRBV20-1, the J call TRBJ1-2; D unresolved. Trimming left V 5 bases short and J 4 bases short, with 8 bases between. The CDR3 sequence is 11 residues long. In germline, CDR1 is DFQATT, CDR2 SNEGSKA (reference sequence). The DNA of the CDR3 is TGCAGTGCTTGGGAGGGCTATGGCTACACCTTC. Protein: CSAWEGYGYTF.

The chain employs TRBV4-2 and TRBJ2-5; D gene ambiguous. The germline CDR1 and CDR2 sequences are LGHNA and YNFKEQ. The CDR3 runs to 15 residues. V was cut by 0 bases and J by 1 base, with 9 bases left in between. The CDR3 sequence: CASSQDLAPQETQYF. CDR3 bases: TGTGCCAGCAGCCAAGATTTGGCACCCCAAGAGACCCAGTACTTC.

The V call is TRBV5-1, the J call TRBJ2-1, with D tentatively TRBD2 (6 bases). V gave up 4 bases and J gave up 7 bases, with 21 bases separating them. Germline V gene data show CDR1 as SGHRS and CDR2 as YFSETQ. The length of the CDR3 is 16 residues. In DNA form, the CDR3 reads TGCGCCAGCAGCCTAGAAAGAGAGCGGGTTACGAATGAGCAGTTCTTC. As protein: CASSLERERVTNEQFF.

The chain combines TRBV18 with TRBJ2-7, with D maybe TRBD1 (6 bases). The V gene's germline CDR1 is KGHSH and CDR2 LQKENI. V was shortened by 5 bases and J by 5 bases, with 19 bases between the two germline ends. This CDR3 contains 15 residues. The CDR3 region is CASSVRSAGADEQYF. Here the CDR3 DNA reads TGTGCCAGCTCAGTCCGGTCCGCAGGGGCCGACGAGCAGTACTTC.